Following are 10 T cell receptor beta chains from one sample sequenced in a study of blood T cell repertoires in COVID-19. Sequencing used immunoSEQ multiplex PCR; TCRdb keeps in-frame clones, though not all of them. The sample records approximately 64,000 clones, about 88% being singletons. Sequenced material: PBMCs or T cells enriched from blood (not recorded which). The receptor set was obtained from a woman in her 40s who had recovered from COVID-19.

The chain has TRBV29-1 and TRBJ2-5; D may be TRBD2 (5 bases). Trimming shortened V by 6 bases and J by 1 base, and 9 bases separated the two germline ends. CDR1 is SQVTM, CDR2 ANQGSEA, per germline. The CDR3 has 12 amino acids. CDR3 amino acids: CSVRTGQETQYF. The CDR3 bases are TGCAGCGTCCGGACTGGCCAAGAGACCCAGTACTTC.

This clone was observed a single time. The gene calls are TRBV28 and TRBJ2-5; a possible D gene is TRBD1 (5 bases). CDR3 length equals 13 residues. V was clipped by 7 bases and J by 5 bases, with 14 bases between them. CDR1 and CDR2 from the germline V gene are MDHEN and SYDVKM. CDR3 DNA: TGTGCCAGCACCCCGTCTAGGGGCGAGACCCAGTACTTC. Translating it yields CASTPSRGETQYF. Looking up the rest from reference TRBV28 and TRBJ2-5 gives the full variable domain: DVKVTQSSRYLVKRTGEKVFLECVQDMDHENMFWYRQDPGLGLRLIYFSYDVKMKEKGDIPEGYSVSREKKERFSLILESASTNQTSMYLCASTPSRGETQYFGPGTRLLVL.

The chain is built from TRBV7-9 and TRBJ2-7, with D uncertain. The CDR3 is made up of 14 amino acids. The germline V gene has CDR1 SEHNR and CDR2 FQNEAQ (reference sequence). V was clipped by 0 bases and J by 2 bases, with 8 bases between them. The DNA of the CDR3 is TGTGCCAGCAGCTTAGCGGCAGACACCTACGAGCAGTACTTC. This translates into CASSLAADTYEQYF.

V and J are TRBV29-1 and TRBJ1-1, with D maybe TRBD1 (5 bases). CDR3 length: 13 amino acids. V lost 7 bases and J 0 bases, leaving 12 bases between the germline ends. Germline loops: CDR1 SQVTM, CDR2 ANQGSEA. The DNA of the CDR3 is TGCAGCGCAGATGGGGGGATGAACACTGAAGCTTTCTTT. Protein: CSADGGMNTEAFF.

The chain joins TRBV6-5 to TRBJ1-1; D not certain. Germline assignment: CDR1 MNHEY and CDR2 SVGAGI. Trimming pared 6 bases from V and 1 base from J, leaving 6 bases between. This CDR3 has 12 amino acids. In DNA, the CDR3 is TGTGCCAGCAGCTTTAGGAACACTGAAGCTTTCTTT. This sequence encodes CASSFRNTEAFF.

This chain connects TRBV10-2 to TRBJ2-7; 9 bases are a match to TRBD1. In germline, CDR1 is WSHSY, CDR2 SAAADI. J lost 6 bases, V lost 7 bases, and 7 bases had no gene match. This CDR3 has 13 amino acids. The CDR3 reads CASTPGTGTEQYF. The DNA of the CDR3 is TGCGCCAGCACTCCCGGGACAGGGACCGAGCAGTACTTC.

The rearrangement links TRBV10-3 to TRBJ2-5; no reliable D call. V was clipped by 4 bases and J by 3 bases, with 9 bases between them. CDR1 ENHRY and CDR2 SYGVKD come from the germline V gene. CDR3 length: 13 amino acids. CDR3 sequence reads: CAISVAVEETQYF. CDR3 DNA: TGTGCCATCAGTGTTGCGGTAGAAGAGACCCAGTACTTC.

This sequence joins TRBV6-5 and TRBJ1-6, with TRBD1 matching 7 bases. CDR3 size: 13 residues. The V gene end was trimmed by 11 bases and the J gene end by 7 bases; junction bases not matched to a gene: 8. The V gene's germline CDR1 is MNHEY and CDR2 SVGAGI. The CDR3 sequence: CAAAGTENSPLHF. The CDR3 nucleotides are TGTGCCGCGGCAGGGACAGAGAATTCACCCCTCCACTTT.

This CDR3 is CASSPTRTENTEAFF. The CDR3 DNA reads as TGTGCCAGCAGTCCCACAAGGACAGAGAACACTGAAGCTTTCTTT. The chain joins TRBV2 to TRBJ1-1; weak D call: TRBD1 (6 bases). The CDR3 is 15 residues long. The germline V gene encodes CDR1 SNHLY and CDR2 FYNNEI. V lost 5 bases and J lost 1, with 14 bases in between. Full variable domain (missing parts from reference TRBV2 and TRBJ1-1): EPEVTQTPSHQVTQMGQEVILRCVPISNHLYFYWYRQILGQKVEFLVSFYNNEISEKSEIFDDQFSVERPDGSNFTLKIRSTKLEDSAMYFCASSPTRTENTEAFFGQGTRLTVV.

This clone was seen only once. The chain has TRBV11-3 and TRBJ1-3; TRBD1 might be the D (5 bases). Trimming removed 6 bases at V and 2 bases at J, with 11 bases between. CDR1 is SGHNT, CDR2 YENEEA, per germline. The CDR3 has 14 amino acids. The CDR3 sequence is CASRSGTPGNTIYF. CDR3 in DNA: TGTGCCAGCAGGAGCGGGACGCCTGGAAACACCATATATTTT.